The sequence of this T cell receptor beta chain was determined in a study of cytomegalovirus exposure and HLA in healthy donors. Study-level background: The same platform was used for the roughly 120 validation repertoires as for the roughly 730 first-cohort repertoires, as reported in a later analysis. General observations from the study: Most TCR sequences were seen very rarely across donors, but some public TCRs occurred in many. The TCR clusters that emerged in the first cohort tended, a later analysis found, to co-occur in the approximately 120 validation repertoires.

Sequenced by immunoSEQ multiplex PCR; TCRdb stores in-frame clones only, minus some. Of 200,000 to 300,000 clones in the sample, around 90% are singletons; the top ten hold just over 3%. About this clone itself: Its specificity is unknown.

Per germline, CDR1 SGHDN and CDR2 FVKESK. This CDR3 region has 17 residues. V shed 0 bases and J shed 6 bases, with 17 bases lying between them. The sequenced sample was PBMCs. This chain connects TRBV14 to TRBJ2-2, with D tentatively TRBD1 or TRBD2 (5 bases each). The receptor's source is a woman aged 25-40 years in good health and CMV-seronegative. CDR3 in amino acids: CASSQDRSRVGAGELFF. DNA for the CDR3: TGTGCCAGCAGCCAAGATCGATCCAGGGTGGGGGCCGGGGAGCTGTTTTTT.